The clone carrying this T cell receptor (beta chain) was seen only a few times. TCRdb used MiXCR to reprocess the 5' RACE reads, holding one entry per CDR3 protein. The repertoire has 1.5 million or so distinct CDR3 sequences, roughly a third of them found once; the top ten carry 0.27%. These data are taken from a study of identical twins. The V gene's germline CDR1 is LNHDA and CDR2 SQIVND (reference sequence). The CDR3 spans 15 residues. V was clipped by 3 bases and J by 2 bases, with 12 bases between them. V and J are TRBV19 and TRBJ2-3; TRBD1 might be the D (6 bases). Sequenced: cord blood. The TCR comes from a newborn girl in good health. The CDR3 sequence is CASSMAQGTTDTQYF. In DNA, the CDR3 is TGTGCCAGTAGTATGGCGCAGGGGACCACAGATACGCAGTATTTT. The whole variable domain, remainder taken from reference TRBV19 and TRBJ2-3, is DGGITQSPKYLFRKEGQNVTLSCEQNLNHDAMYWYRQDPGQGLRLIYYSQIVNDFQKGDIAEGYSVSREKKESFPLTVTSAQKNPTAFYLCASSMAQGTTDTQYFGPGTRLTVL.